The following is a T cell receptor (beta chain) sequence with its context. CDR1 and CDR2 (germline): SGHDT, YYEEEE. This CDR3 is built from 16 residues. The trim removed 4 bases at V and 10 bases at J, leaving 8 bases unmatched. This entry comes from a study of blood T cell repertoires in COVID-19. Background on the study: COVID-19 samples collected from the United States, Italy and Spain covered acute and convalescent phases. The cDNA or gDNA used as material had been derived from T cells, B-cell-depleted T cells, or PBMCs.

Measured with immunoSEQ multiplex PCR; TCRdb has only the in-frame clones, and not every one. The table lists 260,000 or so clones, about nine tenths of them singletons. This sequence joins TRBV5-6 and TRBJ2-1; 16 bases are a match to TRBD2. Sequencing was performed on PBMCs or T cells enriched from blood (not recorded which). The receptor was isolated from a man between 18 and 35 years old who had recovered from COVID-19. Here the CDR3 DNA reads TGTGCCAGCAGCGCGGGACTAGCGGGAGGGGCTCGGGAGCAGTTCTTC. This codes for CASSAGLAGGAREQFF.